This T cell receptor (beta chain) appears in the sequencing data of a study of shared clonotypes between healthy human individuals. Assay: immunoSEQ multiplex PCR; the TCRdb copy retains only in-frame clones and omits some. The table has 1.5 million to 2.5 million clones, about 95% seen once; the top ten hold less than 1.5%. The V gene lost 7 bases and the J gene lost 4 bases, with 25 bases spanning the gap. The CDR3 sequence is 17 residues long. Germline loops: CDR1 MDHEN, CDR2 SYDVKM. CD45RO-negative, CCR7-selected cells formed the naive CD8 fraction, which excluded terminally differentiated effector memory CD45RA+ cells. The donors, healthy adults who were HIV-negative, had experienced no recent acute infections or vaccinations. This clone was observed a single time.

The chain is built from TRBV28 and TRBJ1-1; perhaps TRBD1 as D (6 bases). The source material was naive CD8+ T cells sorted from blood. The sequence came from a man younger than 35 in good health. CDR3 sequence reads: CASIAWGPTGLGTEAFF. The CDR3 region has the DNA TGTGCCAGCATCGCGTGGGGGCCAACAGGGCTAGGCACTGAAGCTTTCTTT.